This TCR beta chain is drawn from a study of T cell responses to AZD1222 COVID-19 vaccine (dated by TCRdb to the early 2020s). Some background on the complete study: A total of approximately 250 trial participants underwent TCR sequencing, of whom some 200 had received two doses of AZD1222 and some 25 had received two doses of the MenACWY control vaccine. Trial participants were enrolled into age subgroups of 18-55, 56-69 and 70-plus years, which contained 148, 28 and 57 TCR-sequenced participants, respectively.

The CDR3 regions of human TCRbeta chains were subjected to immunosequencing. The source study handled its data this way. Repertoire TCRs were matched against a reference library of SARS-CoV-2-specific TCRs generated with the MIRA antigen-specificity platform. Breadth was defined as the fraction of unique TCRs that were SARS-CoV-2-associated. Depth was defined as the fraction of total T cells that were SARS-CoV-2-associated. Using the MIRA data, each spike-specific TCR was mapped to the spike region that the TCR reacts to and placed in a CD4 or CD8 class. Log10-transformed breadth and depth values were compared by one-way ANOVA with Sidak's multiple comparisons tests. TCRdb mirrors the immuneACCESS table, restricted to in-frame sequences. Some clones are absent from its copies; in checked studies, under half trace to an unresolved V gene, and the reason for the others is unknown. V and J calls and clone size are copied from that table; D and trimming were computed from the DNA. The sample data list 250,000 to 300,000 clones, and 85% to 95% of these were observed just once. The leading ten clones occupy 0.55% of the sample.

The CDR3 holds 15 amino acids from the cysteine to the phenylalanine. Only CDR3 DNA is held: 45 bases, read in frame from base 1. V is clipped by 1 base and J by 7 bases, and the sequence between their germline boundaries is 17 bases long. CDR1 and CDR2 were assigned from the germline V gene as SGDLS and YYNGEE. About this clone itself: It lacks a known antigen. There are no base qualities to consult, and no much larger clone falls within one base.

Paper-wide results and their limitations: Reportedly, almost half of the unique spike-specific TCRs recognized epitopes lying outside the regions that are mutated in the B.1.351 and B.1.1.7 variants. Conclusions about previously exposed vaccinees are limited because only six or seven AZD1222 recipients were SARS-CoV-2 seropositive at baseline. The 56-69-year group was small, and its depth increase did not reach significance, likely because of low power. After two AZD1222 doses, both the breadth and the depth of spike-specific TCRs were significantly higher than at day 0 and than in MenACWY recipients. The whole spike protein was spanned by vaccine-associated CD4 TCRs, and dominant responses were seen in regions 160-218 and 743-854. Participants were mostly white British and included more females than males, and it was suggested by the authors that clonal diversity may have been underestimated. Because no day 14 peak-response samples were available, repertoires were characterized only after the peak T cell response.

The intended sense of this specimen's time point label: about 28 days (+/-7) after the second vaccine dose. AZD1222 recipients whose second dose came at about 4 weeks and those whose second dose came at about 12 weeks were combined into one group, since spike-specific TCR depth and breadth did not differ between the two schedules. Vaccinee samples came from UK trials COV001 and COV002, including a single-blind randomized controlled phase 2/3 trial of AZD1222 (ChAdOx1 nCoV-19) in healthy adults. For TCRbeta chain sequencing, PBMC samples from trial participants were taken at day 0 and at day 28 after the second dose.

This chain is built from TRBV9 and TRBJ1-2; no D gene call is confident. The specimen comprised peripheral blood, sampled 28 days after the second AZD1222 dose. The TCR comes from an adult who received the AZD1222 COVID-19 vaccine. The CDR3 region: CASSVTGLGRIGYTF. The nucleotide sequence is TGTGCCAGCAGCGTAACTGGGCTAGGTCGGATTGGCTACACCTTC.